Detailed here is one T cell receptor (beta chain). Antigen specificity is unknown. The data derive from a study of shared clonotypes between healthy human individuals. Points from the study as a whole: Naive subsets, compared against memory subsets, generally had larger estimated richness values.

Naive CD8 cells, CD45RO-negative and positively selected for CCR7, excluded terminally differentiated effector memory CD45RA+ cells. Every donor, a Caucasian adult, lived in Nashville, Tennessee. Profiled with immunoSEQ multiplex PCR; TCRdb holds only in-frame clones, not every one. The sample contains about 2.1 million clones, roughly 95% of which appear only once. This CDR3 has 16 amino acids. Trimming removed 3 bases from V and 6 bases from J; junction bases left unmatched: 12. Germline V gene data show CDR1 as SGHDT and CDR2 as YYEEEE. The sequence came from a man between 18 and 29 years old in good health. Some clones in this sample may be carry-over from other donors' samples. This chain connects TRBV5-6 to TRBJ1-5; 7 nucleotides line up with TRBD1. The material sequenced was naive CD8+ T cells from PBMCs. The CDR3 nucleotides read TGTGCCAGCAGCTGGGGCAGGGGGGATGCTAGTCAGCCCCAGCATTTT. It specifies CASSWGRGDASQPQHF.